The next 8 T cell receptor beta chains were all read from a single sample in a study of blood T cell repertoires in COVID-19. Assay used: immunoSEQ multiplex PCR; TCRdb lists only in-frame clones, some missing. This table has 200,000 to 250,000 clones, roughly 88% appearing once. The sequenced material came from PBMCs or T cells enriched from blood (not recorded which). These receptors came from a woman aged 40 to 50 with acute COVID-19.

The count of this clone is one. J is TRBJ1-2 and V is TRBV5-4; D not certain. Germline CDR1 and CDR2: SGHNT and YYREEE (reference sequence). This CDR3 is 13 amino acids long. V gave up 0 bases and J gave up 4 bases, with 7 bases separating them. As DNA, the CDR3 is TGTGCCAGCAGCTTGGGGAGTTCCTATGGCTACACCTTC. It translates to CASSLGSSYGYTF.

This clone was detected once. This rearrangement joins TRBV7-9 to TRBJ1-6; 9 bases align to TRBD1. The V segment lost 6 bases and the J segment 8 bases; nucleotides outside the gene matches: 11. Germline values: CDR1 SEHNR, CDR2 FQNEAQ (reference sequence). This CDR3 is 16 amino acids long. The CDR3 loop reads CASSYSIGTGYSPLHF. Written as DNA, the CDR3 is TGTGCCAGCAGTTATTCCATTGGGACAGGGTATTCACCCCTCCACTTT.

This chain links TRBV5-1 with TRBJ1-5; D call uncertain. Between the trimmed V and J ends, which lost 4 bases and 2 bases, there was a span of 16 bases. The CDR3 spans 16 residues. Germline-derived CDR1 and CDR2 are SGHRS and YFSETQ. The CDR3 loop is CASSLGSIDGNQPQHF. The CDR3 DNA reads as TGCGCCAGCAGCCTGGGAAGTATAGATGGCAATCAGCCCCAGCATTTT.

The rearrangement links TRBV4-1 to TRBJ2-7; 7 bases are shared with TRBD1. J lost 0 bases, V lost 0 bases, and 2 bases had no gene match. The CDR3 covers 15 residues. Germline CDR1 and CDR2: MGHRA and YSYEKL. The CDR3 region has the DNA TGCGCCAGCAGCCAAGAAAGGGGGCACTCCTACGAGCAGTACTTC. Its protein product is CASSQERGHSYEQYF.

The J gene is TRBJ1-2, the V gene TRBV5-4; D is undetermined. V lost 0 bases and J 0 bases, leaving 9 bases between the germline ends. CDR1 and CDR2 (germline): SGHNT, YYREEE (reference sequence). This CDR3 is built from 15 residues. Written as DNA, the CDR3 is TGTGCCAGCAGCTTGGCGGCGGGAGCTAACTATGGCTACACCTTC. This encodes CASSLAAGANYGYTF.

The chain recombines TRBV5-1 with TRBJ1-2; 7 bases agree with TRBD1. V shed 3 bases, J shed 3 bases, and the junction held 5 bases outside the gene matches. CDR1 and CDR2 from the germline V gene are SGHRS and YFSETQ. This CDR3 has 14 residues. The DNA of the CDR3 is TGCGCCAGCAGCTCCACAGGGGCTGACTATGGCTACACCTTC. As protein: CASSSTGADYGYTF.

J is TRBJ2-1 and V is TRBV5-4; the D gene is possibly TRBD1 (6 bases). The V end was cut by 4 bases, the J end by 5 bases, with 16 bases between. This CDR3 contains 15 residues. Per the germline V gene, CDR1 is SGHNT and CDR2 is YYREEE (reference sequence). In DNA, the CDR3 is TGTGCCAGCAGCCCCCTCTCGCAGGGGAACAATGAGCAGTTCTTC. Residues: CASSPLSQGNNEQFF.

The J gene is TRBJ2-3, the V gene TRBV19, with D perhaps TRBD1 (6 bases). From germline, CDR1 is LNHDA and CDR2 SQIVND (reference sequence). There are 14 residues in the CDR3. Trimming cost V 6 bases and J 6 bases, with 16 bases left between them. This CDR3 is CASSPPRGGDTQYF. In nucleotides, the CDR3 is TGTGCCAGTAGCCCTCCTCGAGGGGGTGATACGCAGTATTTT.